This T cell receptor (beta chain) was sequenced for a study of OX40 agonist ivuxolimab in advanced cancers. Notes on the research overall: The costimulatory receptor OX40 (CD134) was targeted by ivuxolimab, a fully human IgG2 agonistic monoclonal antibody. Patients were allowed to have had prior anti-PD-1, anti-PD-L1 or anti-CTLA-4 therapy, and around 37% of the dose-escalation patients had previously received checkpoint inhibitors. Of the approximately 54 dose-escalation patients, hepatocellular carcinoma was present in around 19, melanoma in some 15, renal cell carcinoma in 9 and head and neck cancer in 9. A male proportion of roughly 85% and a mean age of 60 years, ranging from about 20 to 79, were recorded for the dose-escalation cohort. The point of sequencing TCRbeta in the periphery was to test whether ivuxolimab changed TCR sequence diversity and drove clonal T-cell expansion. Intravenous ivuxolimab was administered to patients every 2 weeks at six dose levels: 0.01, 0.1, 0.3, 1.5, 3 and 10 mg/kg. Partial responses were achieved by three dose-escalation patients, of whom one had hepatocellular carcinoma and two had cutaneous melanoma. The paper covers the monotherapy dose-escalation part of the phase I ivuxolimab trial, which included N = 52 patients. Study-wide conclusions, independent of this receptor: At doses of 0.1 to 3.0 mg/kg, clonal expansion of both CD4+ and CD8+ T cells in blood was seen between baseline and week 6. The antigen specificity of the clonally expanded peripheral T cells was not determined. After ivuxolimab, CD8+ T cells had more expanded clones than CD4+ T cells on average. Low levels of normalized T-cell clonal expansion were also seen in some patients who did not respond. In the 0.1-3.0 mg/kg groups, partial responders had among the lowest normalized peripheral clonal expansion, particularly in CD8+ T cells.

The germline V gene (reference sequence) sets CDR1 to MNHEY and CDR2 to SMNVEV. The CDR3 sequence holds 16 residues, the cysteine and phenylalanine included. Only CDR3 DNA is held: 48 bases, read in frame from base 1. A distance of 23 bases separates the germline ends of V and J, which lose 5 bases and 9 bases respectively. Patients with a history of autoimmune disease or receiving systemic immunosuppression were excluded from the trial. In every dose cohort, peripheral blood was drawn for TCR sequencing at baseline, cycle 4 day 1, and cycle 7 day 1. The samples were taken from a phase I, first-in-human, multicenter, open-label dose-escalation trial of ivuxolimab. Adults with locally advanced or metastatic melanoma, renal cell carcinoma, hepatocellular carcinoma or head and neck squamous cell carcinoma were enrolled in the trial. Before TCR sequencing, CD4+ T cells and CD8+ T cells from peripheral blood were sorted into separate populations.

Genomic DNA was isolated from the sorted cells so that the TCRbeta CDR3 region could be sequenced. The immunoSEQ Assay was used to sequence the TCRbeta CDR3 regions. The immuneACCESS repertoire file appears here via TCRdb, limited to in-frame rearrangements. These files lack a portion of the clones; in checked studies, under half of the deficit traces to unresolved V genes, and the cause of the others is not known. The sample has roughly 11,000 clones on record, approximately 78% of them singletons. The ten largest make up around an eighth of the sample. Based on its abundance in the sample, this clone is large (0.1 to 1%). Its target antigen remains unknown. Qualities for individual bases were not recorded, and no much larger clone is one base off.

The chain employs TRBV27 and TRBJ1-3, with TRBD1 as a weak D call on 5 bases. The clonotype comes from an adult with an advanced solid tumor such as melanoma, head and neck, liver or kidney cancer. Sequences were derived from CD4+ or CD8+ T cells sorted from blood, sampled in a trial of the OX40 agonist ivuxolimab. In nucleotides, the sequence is TGTGCCAGCAGTCGCCTACGGGGACGCGGCGACGGCACCATATATTTT. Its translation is CASSRLRGRGDGTIYF.